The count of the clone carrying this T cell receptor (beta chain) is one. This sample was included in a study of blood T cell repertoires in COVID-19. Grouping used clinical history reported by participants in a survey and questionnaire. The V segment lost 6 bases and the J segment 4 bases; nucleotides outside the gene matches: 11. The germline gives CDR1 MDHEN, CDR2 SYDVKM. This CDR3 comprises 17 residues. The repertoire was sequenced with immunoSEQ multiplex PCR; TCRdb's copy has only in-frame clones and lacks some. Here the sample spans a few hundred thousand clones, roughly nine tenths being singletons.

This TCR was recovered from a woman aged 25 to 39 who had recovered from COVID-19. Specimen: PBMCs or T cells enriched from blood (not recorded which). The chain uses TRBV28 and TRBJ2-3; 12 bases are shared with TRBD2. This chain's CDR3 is CASRLRLAGDGSDTQYF. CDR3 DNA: TGTGCCAGCAGACTAAGACTAGCGGGAGATGGGTCAGATACGCAGTATTTT.